These 9 T cell receptor beta chains originate from one sample sequenced in a study of shared clonotypes between healthy human individuals. Assay: immunoSEQ multiplex PCR; the TCRdb copy retains only in-frame clones and omits some. Of roughly 2.2 million clones in the sample, over 90% are singletons; the top ten hold 0.39%. Material for sequencing was naive CD4+ T cells from PBMCs. Noted subset: CD45RA+ positively selected. The receptors were sampled from a young man in good health. Some clones in this sample may be carry-over from other donors' samples.

This clone has only one observation. V usage is TRBV11-2 and J usage is TRBJ2-3; 7 bases are a match to TRBD2. This CDR3 comprises 15 residues. The ends lost 5 bases at V and 5 bases at J; junction bases unmatched: 10. The germline gives CDR1 SGHAT, CDR2 FQNNGV. The CDR3 DNA sequence: TGTGCCAGCAGCCCCGAAGGGAGGGCTAAAGATACGCAGTATTTT. Protein: CASSPEGRAKDTQYF.

The chain links TRBV27 to TRBJ2-7, with 10 bases lining up with TRBD2. The trim removed 1 base at V and 5 bases at J, leaving 5 bases unmatched. Germline values: CDR1 MNHEY, CDR2 SMNVEV (reference sequence). The CDR3 sequence is 15 residues long. The CDR3 loop is CASSLWASGRDEQYF. In DNA, the CDR3 is TGTGCCAGCAGTTTATGGGCCAGCGGGAGGGACGAGCAGTACTTC.

V and J are TRBV30 and TRBJ1-2, with 8 nucleotides matching TRBD1. After removal of 1 base from V and 4 bases from J, the junction contained 5 bases not matched to a gene. The CDR3 totals 14 residues. The germline gives CDR1 GTSNPN, CDR2 SVGIG (reference sequence). The CDR3 sequence: CAWSAYRGSYGYTF. Written as DNA, the CDR3 is TGTGCCTGGAGTGCCTACAGGGGGTCCTATGGCTACACCTTC.

Concerning this clone itself: This CDR3 is also generated by other DNA sequences in the sample. V usage is TRBV7-9 and J usage is TRBJ2-7; no clear D gene. The germline V and J ends were trimmed by 0 bases and 0 bases, with 9 bases remaining between them. This CDR3 has 15 residues. The V gene's germline CDR1 is SEHNR and CDR2 FQNEAQ (reference sequence). The CDR3 DNA is TGTGCCAGCAGCTTAGCGGCAGGCTTCTCCTACGAGCAGTACTTC. Residues: CASSLAAGFSYEQYF.

The V gene is TRBV7-9, the J gene TRBJ1-1; D call uncertain. V gave up 3 bases and J gave up 0 bases, with 8 bases separating them. The CDR3 spans 14 residues. From germline, CDR1 is SEHNR and CDR2 FQNEAQ (reference sequence). CDR3 sequence (DNA): TGTGCCAGCAGCTTGCAAAGAGTGAACACTGAAGCTTTCTTT. This sequence encodes CASSLQRVNTEAFF.

The genes are TRBV28 and TRBJ1-4, with D unclear. Trimming shortened V by 6 bases and J by 4 bases, and 9 bases separated the two germline ends. The CDR3 is 13 residues long. Germline assignment: CDR1 MDHEN and CDR2 SYDVKM. The CDR3 DNA reads as TGTGCCAGCAGCATAAGGGTTAATGAAAAACTGTTTTTT. Protein: CASSIRVNEKLFF.

The chain employs TRBV9 and TRBJ2-5, with D maybe TRBD1 (6 bases). Gene TRBJ2-7 matches the end of the DNA better, so the J call may be wrong. CDR3 size: 17 residues. CDR1 is SGDLS and CDR2 is YYNGEE in the germline V gene. CDR3 sequence: CASSVRDTSVTGAEQYF. The CDR3 DNA is TGTGCCAGCAGCGTCCGGGACACAAGTGTTACGGGTGCCGAGCAGTACTTC.

In its sample, this clone was seen once. The rearrangement links TRBV18 to TRBJ2-1; 7 bases align to TRBD1. V lost 0 bases to trimming and J lost 7 bases; unmatched junction nucleotides: 3. The CDR3 contains 14 residues. Germline V lookup: CDR1 KGHSH, CDR2 LQKENI. The CDR3 DNA sequence: TGTGCCAGCTCACCACCGACAGGGTTGAATGAGCAGTTCTTC. This codes for CASSPPTGLNEQFF.

On this clone: Other DNA sequences in this specimen translate into the identical CDR3. This chain links TRBV15 with TRBJ2-7; D tentatively fits TRBD1 or TRBD2 (6 bases each). This CDR3 is 13 amino acids long. Germline V gene sequence: CDR1 LNHNV, CDR2 YYDKDF (reference sequence). Deletions cut 0 bases from V and 6 bases from J, with 9 bases between. The CDR3 spells CATSRDRGPEQYF. In DNA, the CDR3 is TGTGCCACCAGCAGAGATCGGGGGCCCGAGCAGTACTTC.